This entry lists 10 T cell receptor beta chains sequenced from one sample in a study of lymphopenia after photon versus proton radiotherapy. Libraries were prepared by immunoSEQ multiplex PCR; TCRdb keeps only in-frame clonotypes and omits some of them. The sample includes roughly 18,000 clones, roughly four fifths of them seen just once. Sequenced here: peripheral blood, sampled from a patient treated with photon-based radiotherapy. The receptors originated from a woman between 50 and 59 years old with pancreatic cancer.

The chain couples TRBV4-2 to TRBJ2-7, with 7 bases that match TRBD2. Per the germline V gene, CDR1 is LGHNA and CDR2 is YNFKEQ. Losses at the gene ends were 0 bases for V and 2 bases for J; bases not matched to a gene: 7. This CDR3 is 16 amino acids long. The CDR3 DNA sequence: TGTGCCAGCAGCCAAGAGGTCTCTAGCGGAACCTACGAGCAGTACTTC. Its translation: CASSQEVSSGTYEQYF.

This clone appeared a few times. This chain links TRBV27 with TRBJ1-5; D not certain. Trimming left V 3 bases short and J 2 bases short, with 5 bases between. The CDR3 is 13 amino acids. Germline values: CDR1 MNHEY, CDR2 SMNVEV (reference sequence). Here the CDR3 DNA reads TGTGCCAGCAGTTTCGGCGGCAATCAGCCCCAGCATTTT. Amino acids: CASSFGGNQPQHF.

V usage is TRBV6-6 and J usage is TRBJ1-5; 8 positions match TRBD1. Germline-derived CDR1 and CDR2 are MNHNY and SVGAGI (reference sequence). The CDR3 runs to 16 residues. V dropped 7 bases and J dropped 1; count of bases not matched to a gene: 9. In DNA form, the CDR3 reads TGTGCCAGCACGGACAGGGATCGTCGCAGCAATCAGCCCCAGCATTTT. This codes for CASTDRDRRSNQPQHF.

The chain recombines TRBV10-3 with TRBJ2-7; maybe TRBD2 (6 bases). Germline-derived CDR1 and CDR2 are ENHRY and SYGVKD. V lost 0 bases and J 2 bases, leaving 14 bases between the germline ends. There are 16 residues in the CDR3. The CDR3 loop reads CAISESATSPPYEQYF. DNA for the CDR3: TGTGCCATCAGTGAGTCAGCGACTAGTCCCCCCTACGAGCAGTACTTC.

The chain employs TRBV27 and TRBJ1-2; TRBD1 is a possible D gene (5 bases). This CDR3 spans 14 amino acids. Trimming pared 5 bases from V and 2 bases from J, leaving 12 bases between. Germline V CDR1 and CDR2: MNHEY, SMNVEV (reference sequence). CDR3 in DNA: TGTGCCAGCAGTCAGAGGGGCAGGAACTATGGCTACACCTTC. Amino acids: CASSQRGRNYGYTF.

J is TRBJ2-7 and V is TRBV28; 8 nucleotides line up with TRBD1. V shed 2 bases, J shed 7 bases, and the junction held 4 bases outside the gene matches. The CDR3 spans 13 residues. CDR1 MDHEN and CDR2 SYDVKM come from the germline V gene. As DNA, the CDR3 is TGTGCCAGCAGTTTACCGGGACAGGCAGAGCAGTACTTC. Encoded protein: CASSLPGQAEQYF.

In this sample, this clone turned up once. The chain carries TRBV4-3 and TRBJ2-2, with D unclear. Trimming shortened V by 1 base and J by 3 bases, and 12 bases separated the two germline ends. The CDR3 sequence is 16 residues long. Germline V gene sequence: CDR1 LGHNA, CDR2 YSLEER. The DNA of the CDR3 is TGCGCCAGCAGCCAAGCTTCGCGTCAAGACACCGGGGAGCTGTTTTTT. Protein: CASSQASRQDTGELFF.

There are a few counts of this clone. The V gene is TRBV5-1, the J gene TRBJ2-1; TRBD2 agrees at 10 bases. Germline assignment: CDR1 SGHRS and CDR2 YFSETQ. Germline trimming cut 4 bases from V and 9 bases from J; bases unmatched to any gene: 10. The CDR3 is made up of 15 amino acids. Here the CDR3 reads CASSPDDSGRLEQFF. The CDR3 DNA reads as TGCGCCAGCAGCCCTGATGATAGCGGGAGGCTTGAGCAGTTCTTC.

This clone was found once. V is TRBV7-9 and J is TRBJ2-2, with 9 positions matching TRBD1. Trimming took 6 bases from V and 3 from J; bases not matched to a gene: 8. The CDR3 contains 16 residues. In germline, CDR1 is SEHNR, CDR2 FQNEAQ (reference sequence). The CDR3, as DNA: TGTGCCAGCAGACTAGACAGGGGGGAGGACACCGGGGAGCTGTTTTTT. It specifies CASRLDRGEDTGELFF. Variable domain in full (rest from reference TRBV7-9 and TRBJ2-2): DTGVSQNPRHKITKRGQNVTFRCDPISEHNRLYWYRQTLGQGPEFLTYFQNEAQLEKSRLLSDRFSAERPKGSFSTLEIQRTEQGDSAMYLCASRLDRGEDTGELFFGEGSRLTVL.

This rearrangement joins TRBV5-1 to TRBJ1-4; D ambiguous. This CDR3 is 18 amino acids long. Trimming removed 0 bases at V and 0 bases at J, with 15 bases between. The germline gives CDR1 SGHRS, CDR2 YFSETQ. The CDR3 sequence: CASSLGIFDNPTNEKLFF. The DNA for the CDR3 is TGCGCCAGCAGCTTGGGAATATTTGACAACCCAACTAATGAAAAACTGTTTTTT.